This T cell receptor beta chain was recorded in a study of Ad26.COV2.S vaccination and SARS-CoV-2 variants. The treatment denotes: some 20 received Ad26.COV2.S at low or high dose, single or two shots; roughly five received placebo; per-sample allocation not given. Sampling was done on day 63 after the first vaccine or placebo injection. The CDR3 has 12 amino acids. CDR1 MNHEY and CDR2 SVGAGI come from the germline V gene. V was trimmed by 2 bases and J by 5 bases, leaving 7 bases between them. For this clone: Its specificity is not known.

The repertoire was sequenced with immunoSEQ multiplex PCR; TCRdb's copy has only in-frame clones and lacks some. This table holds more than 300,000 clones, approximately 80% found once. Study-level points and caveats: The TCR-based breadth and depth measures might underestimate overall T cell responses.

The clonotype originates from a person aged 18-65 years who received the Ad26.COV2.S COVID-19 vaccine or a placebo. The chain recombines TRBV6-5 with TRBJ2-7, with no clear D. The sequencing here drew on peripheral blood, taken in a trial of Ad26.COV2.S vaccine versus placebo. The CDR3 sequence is CASSYVMDEQYF. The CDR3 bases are TGTGCCAGCAGTTACGTAATGGACGAGCAGTACTTC.